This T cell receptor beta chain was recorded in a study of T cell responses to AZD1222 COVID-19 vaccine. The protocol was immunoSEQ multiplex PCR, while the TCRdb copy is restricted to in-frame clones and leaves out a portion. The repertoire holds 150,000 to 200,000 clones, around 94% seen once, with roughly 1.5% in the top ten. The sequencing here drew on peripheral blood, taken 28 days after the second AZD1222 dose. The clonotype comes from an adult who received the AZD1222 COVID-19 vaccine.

In DNA form, the CDR3 reads TGTGCCAGCAGTTACTCCGCCAGCACAGAGACCCAGTACTTC. As protein: CASSYSASTETQYF. The chain is built from TRBV6-5 and TRBJ2-5; unclear D gene. V dropped 0 bases and J dropped 4 bases, with 9 bases sitting between them. The CDR3 length is 14 residues. Germline V lookup: CDR1 MNHEY, CDR2 SVGAGI.